The following is a TCR beta chain sequence with its context. Other DNA variants within this sample encode the same CDR3. Libraries were prepared by immunoSEQ multiplex PCR; TCRdb keeps only in-frame clonotypes and omits some of them. The sample contains 1.5 million to 2.5 million clones, 85% to 95% of which appear only once. This sample was included in a study of shared clonotypes between healthy human individuals. In the naive CD8 group, cells lacked CD45RO and were positively selected for CCR7, so terminally differentiated effector memory CD45RA+ cells were left out. The TCR was taken from a man between 18 and 35 years old in good health. The sample comprised naive CD8+ T cells sorted from blood.

The DNA for the CDR3 is TGTGCCAGCAGTTTATCATCCTGGACTGAAGCTTTCTTT. Translation gives CASSLSSWTEAFF. The rearrangement uses TRBV27 and TRBJ1-1; D unresolved. Germline V gives CDR1 MNHEY, CDR2 SMNVEV (reference sequence). The CDR3 is made up of 13 amino acids. The ends were cut back, 0 bases at V and 5 bases at J, with 7 bases in the middle.